This is a list of T cell receptor beta chains from one sample in a study of cytomegalovirus exposure and HLA in healthy donors. Assay used: immunoSEQ multiplex PCR; TCRdb lists only in-frame clones, some missing. The sample lists 220,000 or so clones; approximately 70% were seen once. The sample taken for sequencing was PBMCs. These receptor sequences come from a woman in her thirties in good health and CMV-seronegative. The conserved cysteine and the conserved F or W are not part of the CDR3 here.

>TRBJ1-1|TRBV7-9
SSRQTSRGFNTEAF
>TRBJ1-1|TRBV5-1
ASSTRGDTEAF
>TRBJ2-1|TRBV5-6
ASSLGAPDEQF
>TRBJ1-1|TRBV12-5
ASGWWGATEAF
>TRBJ2-3|TRBV25-1
ASSDGGRGADTQY
>TRBJ1-2|TRBV30
AWSGTVNYGYT
>TRBJ1-3|TRBV28
ASTEQGTGNTIY
>TRBJ1-4|TRBV7-9
ASSSQGVNEKLF
>TRBJ2-4|TRBV5-6
ASSLDQGAHAKNIQY
>TRBJ2-7|TRBV5-4
ASSSPRGDYSYEQY
>TRBJ1-5|TRBV19
ASSTTTGDFNQPQH
>TRBJ2-5|TRBV19
ASSTSTGSVAQY
>TRBJ2-5|TRBV11-2
ASSSEMAGGEETQY
>TRBJ1-3|TRBV28
ASSLYPSDRVYRNTIY
>TRBJ2-5|TRBV5-6
ASSLYGSGGETQY
>TRBJ1-3|TRBV5-1
ASSYGSSGNTIY
>TRBJ1-5|TRBV6-1
ASHGTGLSNQPQH
>TRBJ2-7|TRBV1
TSSQDSRYEQY
>TRBJ2-1|TRBV18
ASSPGQGTYNEQF
>TRBJ1-1|TRBV19
ASSVGDTEAF
>TRBJ2-7|TRBV6-1
AIGGSYEQY
>TRBJ1-3|TRBV11-2
ASSLARGSNTIY
>TRBJ2-7|TRBV7-9
ASSLAGTESYEQY
>TRBJ2-7|TRBV11-3
ASSFAAGQGDNYEQY
>TRBJ2-3|TRBV4-2
ASSQEGEFGSGGPTDTQY
>TRBJ2-7|TRBV19
ASSIDRGSSYEQY
>TRBJ1-4|TRBV27
ASSWDRGGEKLF
>TRBJ2-7|TRBV11-3
ASSSPSPGGFREQY
>TRBJ2-1|TRBV29-1
SVAGTSGNEQF
>TRBJ2-1|TRBV2
ASSEWVASGDDEQF
>TRBJ2-7|TRBV30
ACDWTSGSSYEQY
>TRBJ2-3|TRBV11-3
ASSLIVVAGGPDTQY
>TRBJ2-6|TRBV5-1
ASIRDSGANVLA
>TRBJ2-1|TRBV18
ASSPSTSGGLYNEQF
>TRBJ1-1|TRBV6-6
ASSAFQGADTEAF
>TRBJ1-1|TRBV11-2
ASSRTPGDTEAF
>TRBJ2-4|TRBV6-1
ASSEEGTSGRLSLAKNIQY
>TRBJ2-6|TRBV29-1
SVKSGSSGANVLT
>TRBJ1-2|TRBV18
ASSPPGQGHYGYT
>-|TRBV21-1
ASSKARTGTRSYEQY
>TRBJ1-1|TRBV19
ASSITDLNTEAF
>TRBJ1-4|TRBV19
ASSHQTAIHEKLF
>TRBJ1-1|TRBV13
ASSPYMNTEAF
>TRBJ2-2|TRBV4-2
ASSRTRSTPGELF
>TRBJ1-3|TRBV14
ASSSQGAGNTIY
>TRBJ2-1|TRBV13
ASSLQLAGGRLSSYNEQF
>TRBJ2-7|TRBV5-6
ASSKTGDGLIYEQY
>TRBJ2-7|TRBV25-1
ASSAPSGLRYEQY
>TRBJ1-1|TRBV5-1
ASSTGQGLTEAF
>TRBJ2-7|TRBV4-1
ASSQKGHTYEQY
>TRBJ1-1|TRBV2
ASSTQGHKNTEAF
>TRBJ2-3|TRBV7-3
ASSLLPAGGPSSSQY
>TRBJ2-1|TRBV6-7
ASSPTSSHYNEQF
>TRBJ2-3|TRBV27
ASSLTARVTQY
>TRBJ2-1|TRBV9
ASSVDGINNEQF